A single TCR beta chain is shown here with its context. These data come from a study of blood T cell repertoires in COVID-19. About the research overall: PBMCs, B-cell-depleted T cells, or T cells were the source of the cDNA or gDNA that made up the material.

Produced via immunoSEQ multiplex PCR; TCRdb's table is partial and in-frame only. Of 150,000 to 180,000 clones listed, under 95% are singletons. Source material: peripheral blood. The receptor's source is a man aged 45 to 65 with acute or convalescent COVID-19.

The CDR3 region has the DNA TGTGCCAGCAGTTTACAGGGCTCTGGGGCCAACGTCCTGACTTTC. Residues: CASSLQGSGANVLTF. This chain uses TRBV28 with TRBJ2-6, with TRBD1 as a possible D gene (5 bases). Germline CDR1 MDHEN, CDR2 SYDVKM. Trimming cost V 2 bases and J 0 bases, with 5 bases left between them. The length of the CDR3 is 15 residues.